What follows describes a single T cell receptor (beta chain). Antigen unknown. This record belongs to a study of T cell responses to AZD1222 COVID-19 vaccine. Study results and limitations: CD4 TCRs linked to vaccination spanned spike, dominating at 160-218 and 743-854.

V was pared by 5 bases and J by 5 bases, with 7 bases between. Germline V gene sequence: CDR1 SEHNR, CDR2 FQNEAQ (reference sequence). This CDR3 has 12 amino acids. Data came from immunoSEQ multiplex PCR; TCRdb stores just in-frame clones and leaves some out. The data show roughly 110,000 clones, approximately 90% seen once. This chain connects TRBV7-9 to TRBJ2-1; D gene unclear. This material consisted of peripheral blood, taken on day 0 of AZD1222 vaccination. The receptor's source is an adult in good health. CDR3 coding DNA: TGTGCCAGCAGCCCCCCACACAATGAGCAGTTCTTC. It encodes CASSPPHNEQFF.